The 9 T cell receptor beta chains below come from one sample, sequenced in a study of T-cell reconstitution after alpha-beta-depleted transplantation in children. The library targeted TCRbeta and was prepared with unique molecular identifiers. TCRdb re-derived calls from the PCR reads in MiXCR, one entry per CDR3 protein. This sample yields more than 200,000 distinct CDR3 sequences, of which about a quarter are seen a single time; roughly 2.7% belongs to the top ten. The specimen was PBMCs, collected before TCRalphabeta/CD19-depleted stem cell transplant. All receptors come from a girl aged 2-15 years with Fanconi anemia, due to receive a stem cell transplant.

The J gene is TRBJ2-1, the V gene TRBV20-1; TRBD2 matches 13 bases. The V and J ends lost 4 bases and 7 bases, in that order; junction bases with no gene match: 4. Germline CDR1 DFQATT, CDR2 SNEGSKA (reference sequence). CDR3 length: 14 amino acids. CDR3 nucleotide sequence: TGCAGTGCTACGGGACTAGCGGGGCGTAATGAGCAGTTCTTC. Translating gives CSATGLAGRNEQFF.

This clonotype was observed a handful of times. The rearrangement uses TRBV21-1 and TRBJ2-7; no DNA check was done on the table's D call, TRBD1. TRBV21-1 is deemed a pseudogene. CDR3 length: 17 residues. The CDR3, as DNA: TGTGCCAGCAGCCACCAGACAGGGTCCCTGGATTCCTACGAGCAGTACTTC. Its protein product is CASSHQTGSLDSYEQYF.

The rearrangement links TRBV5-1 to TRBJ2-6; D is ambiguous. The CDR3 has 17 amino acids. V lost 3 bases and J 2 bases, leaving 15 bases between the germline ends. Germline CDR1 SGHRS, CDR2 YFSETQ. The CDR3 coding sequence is TGCGCCAGCAGCTCTCGGAACCCCTTTACTGGGGCCAACGTCCTGACTTTC. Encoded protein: CASSSRNPFTGANVLTF. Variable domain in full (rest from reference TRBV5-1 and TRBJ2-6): KAGVTQTPRYLIKTRGQQVTLSCSPISGHRSVSWYQQTPGQGLQFLFEYFSETQRNKGNFPGRFSGRQFSNSRSEMNVSTLELGDSALYLCASSSRNPFTGANVLTFGAGSRLTVL.

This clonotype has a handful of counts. As DNA, the CDR3 is TGTGCCAGCAGTTACCCTATCGGGCGCAGCTATGGCTACACCTTC. Translating gives CASSYPIGRSYGYTF. The chain combines TRBV28 with TRBJ1-2, with D uncertain. Germline lookup yields CDR1 MDHEN and CDR2 SYDVKM. Trimming removed 4 bases from V and 4 bases from J, with 16 bases in between. The CDR3 contains 15 residues.

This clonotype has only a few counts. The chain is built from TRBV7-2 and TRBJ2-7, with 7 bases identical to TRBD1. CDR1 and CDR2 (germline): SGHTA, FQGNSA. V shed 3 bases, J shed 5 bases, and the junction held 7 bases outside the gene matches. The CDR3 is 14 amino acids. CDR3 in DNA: TGTGCCAGCAGCTTGGCACAGGGGATTAACGAGCAGTACTTC. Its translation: CASSLAQGINEQYF. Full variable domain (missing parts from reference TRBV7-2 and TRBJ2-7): GAGVSQSPSNKVTEKGKDVELRCDPISGHTALYWYRQSLGQGLEFLIYFQGNSAPDKSGLPSDRFSAERTGGSVSTLTIQRTQQEDSAVYLCASSLAQGINEQYFGPGTRLTVT.

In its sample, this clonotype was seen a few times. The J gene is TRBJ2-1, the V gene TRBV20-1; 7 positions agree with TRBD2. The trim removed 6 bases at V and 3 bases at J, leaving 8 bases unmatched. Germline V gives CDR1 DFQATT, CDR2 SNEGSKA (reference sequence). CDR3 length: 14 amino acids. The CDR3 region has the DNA TGCAGTGCCTATCTAGCGGCCATCTACAATGAGCAGTTCTTC. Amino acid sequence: CSAYLAAIYNEQFF.

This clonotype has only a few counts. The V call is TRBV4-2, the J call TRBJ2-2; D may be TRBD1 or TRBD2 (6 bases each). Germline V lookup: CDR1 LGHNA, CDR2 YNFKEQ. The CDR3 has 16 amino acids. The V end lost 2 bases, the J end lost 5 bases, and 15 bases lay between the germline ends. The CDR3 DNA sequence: TGTGCCAGCAGCCAACCTTGGGGGGCGGGGACCGGGGAGCTGTTTTTT. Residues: CASSQPWGAGTGELFF.

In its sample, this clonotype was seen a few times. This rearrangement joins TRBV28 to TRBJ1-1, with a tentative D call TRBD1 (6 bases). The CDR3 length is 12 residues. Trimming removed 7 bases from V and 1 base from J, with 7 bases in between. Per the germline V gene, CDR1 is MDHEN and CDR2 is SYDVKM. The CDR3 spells CASKDRNTEAFF. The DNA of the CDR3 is TGTGCCAGCAAGGACAGGAACACTGAAGCTTTCTTT.

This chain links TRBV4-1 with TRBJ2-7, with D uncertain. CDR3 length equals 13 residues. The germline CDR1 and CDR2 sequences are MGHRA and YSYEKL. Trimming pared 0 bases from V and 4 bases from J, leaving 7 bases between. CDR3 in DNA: TGCGCCAGCAGCCAAGAATGGGGTTACGAGCAGTACTTC. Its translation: CASSQEWGYEQYF.